The next 2 T cell receptor beta chains were all read from a single sample in a study of T-cell memory formation after mild COVID-19 (dated by TCRdb to about 2021). The receptor library was made with 5' RACE. The sample was run on an Illumina NovaSeq 6000. Starting from the raw public reads, TCRdb applied fastp trimming at Q25, assembled clones with MiXCR and retained in-frame beta chains. Rows merge per CDR3 protein into single entries with the most common DNA and genes. The sample records roughly 350,000 distinct CDR3 sequences, 25% to 30% of which are singletons. The top ten constitute about 14% of the sample. Sequenced material: PBMCs or a T cell subset sorted from them (not recorded which). The receptors derive from an adult woman who had mild COVID-19 (a few samples of this study predate the infection). The sample titles of this study are shuffled in the database, so cell type and time point are left out; the donor was told from shared clones.

This clonotype has just a few counts. The V gene is TRBV29-1, the J gene TRBJ1-2; no clear D. V lost 3 bases and J lost 3, with 8 bases in between. Germline assignment: CDR1 SQVTM and CDR2 ANQGSEA. This CDR3 region has 12 residues. The CDR3 DNA reads TGCAGCGTTGACGGTCAGGACTATGGCTACACCTTC. This sequence encodes CSVDGQDYGYTF.

This chain uses TRBV24-1 with TRBJ2-1, with 9 nucleotides matching TRBD2. This CDR3 spans 18 amino acids. V lost 3 bases to trimming and J lost 7 bases; unmatched junction nucleotides: 15. The germline V gene encodes CDR1 KGHDR and CDR2 SFDVKD. This CDR3 is CATSDPLSTAGGRNEQFF. CDR3 bases: TGTGCCACCAGTGATCCCCTATCGACGGCGGGAGGGCGAAATGAGCAGTTCTTC.